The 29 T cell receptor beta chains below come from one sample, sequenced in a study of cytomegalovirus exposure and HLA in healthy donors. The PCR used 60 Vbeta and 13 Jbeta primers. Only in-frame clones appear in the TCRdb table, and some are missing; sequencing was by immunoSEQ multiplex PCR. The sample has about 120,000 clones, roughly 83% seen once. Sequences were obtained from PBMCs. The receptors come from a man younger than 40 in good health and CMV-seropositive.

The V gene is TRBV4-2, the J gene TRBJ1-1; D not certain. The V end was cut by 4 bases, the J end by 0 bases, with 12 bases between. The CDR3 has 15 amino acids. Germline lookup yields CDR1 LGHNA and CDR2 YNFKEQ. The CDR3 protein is CASSPDGWMNTEAFF. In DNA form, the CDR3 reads TGTGCCAGCAGCCCTGACGGGTGGATGAACACTGAAGCTTTCTTT.

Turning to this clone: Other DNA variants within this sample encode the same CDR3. CDR3 sequence (DNA): TGTGCCAGCAGTGAAAGGGGTAACACCATATATTTT. This translates into CASSERGNTIYF. The chain has TRBV2 and TRBJ1-3; TRBD1 is a possible D gene (5 bases). V was shortened by 2 bases and J by 7 bases, with 6 bases between the two germline ends. Germline CDR1 and CDR2: SNHLY and FYNNEI. The CDR3 spans 12 residues.

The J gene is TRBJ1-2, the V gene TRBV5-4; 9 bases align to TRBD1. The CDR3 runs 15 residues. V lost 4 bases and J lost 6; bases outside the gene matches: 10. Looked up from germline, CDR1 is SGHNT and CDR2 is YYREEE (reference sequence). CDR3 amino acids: CASSPYRGLRDGYTF. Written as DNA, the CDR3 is TGTGCCAGCAGCCCTTACAGGGGGCTAAGGGATGGCTACACCTTC.

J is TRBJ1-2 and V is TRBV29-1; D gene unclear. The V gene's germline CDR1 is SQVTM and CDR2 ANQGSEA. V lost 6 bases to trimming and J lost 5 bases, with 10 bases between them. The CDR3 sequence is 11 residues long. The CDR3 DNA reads TGCAGCGTCCCAGGAGGGTATGGCTACACCTTC. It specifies CSVPGGYGYTF.

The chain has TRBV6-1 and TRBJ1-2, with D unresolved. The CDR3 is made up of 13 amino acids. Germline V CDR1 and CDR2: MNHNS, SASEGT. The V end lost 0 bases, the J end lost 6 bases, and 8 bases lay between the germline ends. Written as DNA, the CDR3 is TGTGCCAGCAGTGAAGCGAGGAGGGATGGCTACACCTTC. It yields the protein CASSEARRDGYTF.

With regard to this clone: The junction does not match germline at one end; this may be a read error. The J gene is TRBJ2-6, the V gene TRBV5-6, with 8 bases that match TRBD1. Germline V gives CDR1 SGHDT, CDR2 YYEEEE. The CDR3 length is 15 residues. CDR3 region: CASIVQGAGANGLTF. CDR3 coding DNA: TGTGCCAGCATCGTGCAGGGGGCTGGGGCCAACGGCCTGACTTTC.

The CDR3 sequence is CASSVIAGSSYEQYF. In nucleotides, the CDR3 is TGTGCCAGCAGCGTGATAGCGGGGAGCTCCTACGAGCAGTACTTC. V gene TRBV2 combines with J gene TRBJ2-7, with 8 bases identical to TRBD2. Germline V gene data show CDR1 as SNHLY and CDR2 as FYNNEI. The CDR3 has 15 residues. Losses at the gene ends were 6 bases for V and 0 bases for J; bases not matched to a gene: 7.

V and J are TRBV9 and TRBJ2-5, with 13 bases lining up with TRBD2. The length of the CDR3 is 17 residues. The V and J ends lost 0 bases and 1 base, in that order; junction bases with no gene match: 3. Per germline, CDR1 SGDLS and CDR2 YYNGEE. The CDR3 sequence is CASSVGTSGGFQETQYF. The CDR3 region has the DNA TGTGCCAGCAGCGTAGGGACTAGCGGGGGCTTCCAAGAGACCCAGTACTTC. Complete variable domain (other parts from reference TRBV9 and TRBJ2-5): DSGVTQTPKHLITATGQRVTLRCSPRSGDLSVYWYQQSLDQGLQFLIQYYNGEERAKGNILERFSAQQFPDLHSELNLSSLELGDSALYFCASSVGTSGGFQETQYFGPGTRLLVL.

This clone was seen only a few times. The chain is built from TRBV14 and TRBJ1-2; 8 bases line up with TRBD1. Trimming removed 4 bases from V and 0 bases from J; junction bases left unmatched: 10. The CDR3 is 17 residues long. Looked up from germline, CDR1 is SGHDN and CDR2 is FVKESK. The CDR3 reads CASSPGTGREANYGYTF. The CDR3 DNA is TGTGCCAGCAGCCCTGGGACAGGACGGGAGGCTAACTATGGCTACACCTTC.

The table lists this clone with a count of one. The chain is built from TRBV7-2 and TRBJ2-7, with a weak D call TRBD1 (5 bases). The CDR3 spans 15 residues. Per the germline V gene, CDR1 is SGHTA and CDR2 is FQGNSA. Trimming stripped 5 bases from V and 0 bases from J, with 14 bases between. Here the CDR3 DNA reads TGTGCCAGCAGCCCTAGGGTCGACAGCTCCTACGAGCAGTACTTC. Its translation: CASSPRVDSSYEQYF. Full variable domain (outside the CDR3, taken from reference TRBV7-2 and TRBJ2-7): GAGVSQSPSNKVTEKGKDVELRCDPISGHTALYWYRQSLGQGLEFLIYFQGNSAPDKSGLPSDRFSAERTGGSVSTLTIQRTQQEDSAVYLCASSPRVDSSYEQYFGPGTRLTVT.

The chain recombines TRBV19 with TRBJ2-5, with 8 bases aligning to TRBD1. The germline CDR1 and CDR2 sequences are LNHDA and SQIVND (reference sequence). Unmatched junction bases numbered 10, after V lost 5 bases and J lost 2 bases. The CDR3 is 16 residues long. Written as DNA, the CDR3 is TGTGCCAGTAGTTTGGGCAGGGGGCGATCTCAAGAGACCCAGTACTTC. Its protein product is CASSLGRGRSQETQYF.

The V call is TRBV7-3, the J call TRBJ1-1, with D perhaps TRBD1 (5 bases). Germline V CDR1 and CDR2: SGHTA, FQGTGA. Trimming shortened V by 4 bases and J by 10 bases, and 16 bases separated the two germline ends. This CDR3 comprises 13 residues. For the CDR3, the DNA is TGTGCCAGCAGCTCTGGTTCAGGGCCTGTAGCTTTCTTT. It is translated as CASSSGSGPVAFF.

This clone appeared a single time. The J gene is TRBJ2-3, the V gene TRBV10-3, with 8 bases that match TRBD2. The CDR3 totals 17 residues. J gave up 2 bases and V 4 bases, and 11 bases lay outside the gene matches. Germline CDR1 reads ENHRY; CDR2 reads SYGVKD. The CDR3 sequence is CAISAAGGPYSTDTQYF. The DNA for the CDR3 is TGTGCCATCAGTGCCGCGGGAGGACCGTACTCCACAGATACGCAGTATTTT.

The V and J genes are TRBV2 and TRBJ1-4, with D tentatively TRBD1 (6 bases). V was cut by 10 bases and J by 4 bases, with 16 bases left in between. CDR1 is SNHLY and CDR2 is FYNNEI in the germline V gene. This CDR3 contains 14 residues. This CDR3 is CATIGGRVNEKLFF. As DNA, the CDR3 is TGTGCCACAATCGGGGGGCGTGTTAATGAAAAACTGTTTTTT.

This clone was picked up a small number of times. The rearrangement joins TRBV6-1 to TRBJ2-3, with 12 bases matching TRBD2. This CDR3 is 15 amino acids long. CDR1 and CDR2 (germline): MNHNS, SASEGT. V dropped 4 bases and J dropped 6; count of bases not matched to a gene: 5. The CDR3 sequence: CASSVETSGSDTQYF. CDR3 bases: TGTGCCAGCAGTGTCGAGACTAGCGGGAGTGATACGCAGTATTTT.

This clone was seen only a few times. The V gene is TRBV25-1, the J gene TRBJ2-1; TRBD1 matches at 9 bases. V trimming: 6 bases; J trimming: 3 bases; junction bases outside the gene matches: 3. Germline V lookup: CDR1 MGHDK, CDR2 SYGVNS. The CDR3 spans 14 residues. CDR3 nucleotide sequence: TGTGCCAGCAGGGCGGGACAGGGCTACAATGAGCAGTTCTTC. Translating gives CASRAGQGYNEQFF.

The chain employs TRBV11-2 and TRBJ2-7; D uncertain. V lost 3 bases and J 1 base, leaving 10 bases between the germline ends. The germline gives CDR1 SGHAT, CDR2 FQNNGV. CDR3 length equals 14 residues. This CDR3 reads CASSLMTPSYEQYF. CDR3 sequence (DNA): TGTGCCAGCAGCTTGATGACACCGTCCTACGAGCAGTACTTC.

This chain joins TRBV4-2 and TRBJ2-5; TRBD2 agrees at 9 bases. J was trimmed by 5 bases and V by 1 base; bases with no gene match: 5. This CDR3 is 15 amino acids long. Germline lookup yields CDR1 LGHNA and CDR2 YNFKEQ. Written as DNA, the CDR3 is TGTGCCAGCAGCCAAGGAGCGGGGGGTAGCGAGACCCAGTACTTC. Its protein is CASSQGAGGSETQYF.

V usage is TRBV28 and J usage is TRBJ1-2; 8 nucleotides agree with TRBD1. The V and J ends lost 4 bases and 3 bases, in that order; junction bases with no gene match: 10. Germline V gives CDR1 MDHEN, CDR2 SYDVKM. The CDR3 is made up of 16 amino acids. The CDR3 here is CASSSTPGGLYYGYTF. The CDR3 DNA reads TGTGCCAGCAGTTCAACCCCAGGGGGCCTCTACTATGGCTACACCTTC.

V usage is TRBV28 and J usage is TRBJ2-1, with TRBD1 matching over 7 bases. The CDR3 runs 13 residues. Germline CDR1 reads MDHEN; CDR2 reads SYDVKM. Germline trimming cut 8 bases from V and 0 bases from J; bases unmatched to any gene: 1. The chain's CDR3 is CASGTASYNEQFF. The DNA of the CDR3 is TGTGCCAGCGGGACAGCCTCCTACAATGAGCAGTTCTTC.

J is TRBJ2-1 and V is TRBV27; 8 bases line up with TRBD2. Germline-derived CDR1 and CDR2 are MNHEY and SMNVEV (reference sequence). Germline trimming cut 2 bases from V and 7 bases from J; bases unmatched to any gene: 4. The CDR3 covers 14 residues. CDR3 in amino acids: CASSLHGRGNEQFF. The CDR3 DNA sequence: TGTGCCAGCAGTTTACACGGGAGGGGGAATGAGCAGTTCTTC.

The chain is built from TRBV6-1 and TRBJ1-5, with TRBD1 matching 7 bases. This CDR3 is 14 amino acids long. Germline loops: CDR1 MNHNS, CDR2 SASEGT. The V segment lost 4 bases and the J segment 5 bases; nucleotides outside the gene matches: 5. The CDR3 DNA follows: TGTGCCAGCAGTGTCCAAGACAGGGATCAGCCCCAGCATTTT. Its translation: CASSVQDRDQPQHF.

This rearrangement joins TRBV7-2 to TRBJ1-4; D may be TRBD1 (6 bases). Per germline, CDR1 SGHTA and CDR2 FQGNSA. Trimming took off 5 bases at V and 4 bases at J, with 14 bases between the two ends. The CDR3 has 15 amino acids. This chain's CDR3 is CASSPRTVINEKLFF. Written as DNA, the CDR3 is TGTGCCAGCAGCCCGCGGACAGTAATTAATGAAAAACTGTTTTTT.

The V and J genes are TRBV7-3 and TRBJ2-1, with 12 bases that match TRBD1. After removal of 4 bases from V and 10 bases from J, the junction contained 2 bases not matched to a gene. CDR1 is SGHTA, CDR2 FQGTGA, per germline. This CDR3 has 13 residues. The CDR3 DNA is TGTGCCAGCAGCTACGGGACAGGGGGCGAGCAGTTCTTC. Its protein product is CASSYGTGGEQFF.

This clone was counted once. The CDR3 protein is CASSSGGNPYNEQFF. CDR3 coding DNA: TGTGCCAGCAGTTCCGGGGGGAACCCCTACAATGAGCAGTTCTTC. The chain has TRBV28 and TRBJ2-1; 7 positions agree with TRBD2. CDR3 length equals 15 residues. Unmatched junction bases numbered 5, after V lost 4 bases and J lost 2 bases. Per germline, CDR1 MDHEN and CDR2 SYDVKM.

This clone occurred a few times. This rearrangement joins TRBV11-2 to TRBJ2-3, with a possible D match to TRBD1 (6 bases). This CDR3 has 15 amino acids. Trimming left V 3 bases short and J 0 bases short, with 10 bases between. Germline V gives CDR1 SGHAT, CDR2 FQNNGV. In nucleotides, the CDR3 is TGTGCCAGCAGCTTTGACAGGTACAGCACAGATACGCAGTATTTT. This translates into CASSFDRYSTDTQYF.

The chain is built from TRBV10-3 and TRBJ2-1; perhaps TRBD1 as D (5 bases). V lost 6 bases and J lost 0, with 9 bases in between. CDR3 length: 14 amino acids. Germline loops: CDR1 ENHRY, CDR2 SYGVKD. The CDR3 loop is CAISDRSSYNEQFF. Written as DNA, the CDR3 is TGTGCCATCAGCGACAGAAGCTCCTACAATGAGCAGTTCTTC.

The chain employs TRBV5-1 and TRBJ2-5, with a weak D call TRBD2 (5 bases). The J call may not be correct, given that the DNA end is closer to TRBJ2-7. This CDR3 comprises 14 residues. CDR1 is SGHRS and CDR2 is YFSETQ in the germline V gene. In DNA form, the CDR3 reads TGCGCCAGCAGCTTGGGGGGTGGGGAGTACGAGCAGTACTTC. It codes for CASSLGGGEYEQYF.

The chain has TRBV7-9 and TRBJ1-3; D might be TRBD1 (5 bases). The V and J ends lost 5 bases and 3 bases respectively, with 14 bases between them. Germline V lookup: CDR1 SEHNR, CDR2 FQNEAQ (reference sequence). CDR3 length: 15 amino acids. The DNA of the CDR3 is TGTGCCAGCAGCAGTGGACACACACGTGGAAACACCATATATTTT. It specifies CASSSGHTRGNTIYF.